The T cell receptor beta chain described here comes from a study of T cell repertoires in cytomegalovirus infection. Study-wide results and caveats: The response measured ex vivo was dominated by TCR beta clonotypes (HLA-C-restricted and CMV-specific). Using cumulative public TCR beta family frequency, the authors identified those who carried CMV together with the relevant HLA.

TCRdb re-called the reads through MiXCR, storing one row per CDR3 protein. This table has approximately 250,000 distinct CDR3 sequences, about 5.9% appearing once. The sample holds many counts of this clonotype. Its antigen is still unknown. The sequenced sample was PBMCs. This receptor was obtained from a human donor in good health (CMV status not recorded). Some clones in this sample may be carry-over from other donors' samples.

The chain's CDR3 is CASSLFGSSYNEQFF. The DNA of the CDR3 is TGTGCCAGCAGTCTATTTGGGAGCTCCTACAATGAGCAGTTCTTC. V is TRBV27 and J is TRBJ2-1; the D gene is possibly TRBD2 (5 bases). Germline loops: CDR1 MNHEY, CDR2 SMNVEV (reference sequence). Trimming left V 5 bases short and J 0 bases short, with 11 bases between. The CDR3 is 15 amino acids.